What follows describes a single TCR beta chain. The sample comes from a study of blood T cell repertoires in COVID-19. Overall study context: Material from acute and convalescent COVID-19 was sourced from the United States, Italy and Spain. In each case, the material was cDNA or gDNA derived from T cells, B-cell-depleted T cells, or PBMCs.

CDR1 is SGHRS, CDR2 YFSETQ, per germline. The ends lost 1 base at V and 7 bases at J; junction bases unmatched: 4. The CDR3 length is 14 residues. Authors' processing steps: Nucleated cell number was recorded as an estimate derived from reference gene primer amplification. The protocol was immunoSEQ multiplex PCR, while the TCRdb copy is restricted to in-frame clones and leaves out a portion. V and J calls and clone size are those listed in that table; D and trimming were worked out from the DNA. Of under 90,000 clones detected, roughly 77% appear once; the ten largest clones hold about 5.7%. The chain employs TRBV5-1 and TRBJ1-4, with 7 bases matching TRBD1. Material: peripheral blood. This TCR was sampled from a man aged 45-65 years with active or convalescent COVID-19. The CDR3 region has the DNA TGCGCCAGCAGCTTGAACAGGGGTGGTGAAAAACTGTTTTTT. Amino acid sequence: CASSLNRGGEKLFF.